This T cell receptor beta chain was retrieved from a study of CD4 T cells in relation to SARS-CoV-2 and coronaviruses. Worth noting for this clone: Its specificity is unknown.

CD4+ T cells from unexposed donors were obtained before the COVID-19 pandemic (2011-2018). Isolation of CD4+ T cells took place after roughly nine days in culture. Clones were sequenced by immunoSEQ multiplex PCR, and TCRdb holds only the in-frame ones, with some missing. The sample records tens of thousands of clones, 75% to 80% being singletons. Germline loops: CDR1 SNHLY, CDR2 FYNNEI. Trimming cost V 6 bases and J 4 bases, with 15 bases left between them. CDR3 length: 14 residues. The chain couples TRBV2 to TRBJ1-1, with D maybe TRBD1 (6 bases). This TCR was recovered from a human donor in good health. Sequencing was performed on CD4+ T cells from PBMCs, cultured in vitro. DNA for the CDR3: TGTGCCAGCAGGCAACAGGGTGGGGCCACTGAAGCTTTCTTT. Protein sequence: CASRQQGGATEAFF.